Presented here are 27 T cell receptor beta chains from one specimen sequenced in a study of cytomegalovirus exposure and HLA in healthy donors. The data were produced by immunoSEQ multiplex PCR, yet TCRdb's version contains in-frame clones alone and is incomplete. The sample lists around 100,000 clones, 85% occurring once. Sample: PBMCs. The receptors originated from a man aged 18 to 35 in good health and CMV-seropositive.

This rearrangement joins TRBV5-3 to TRBJ2-1, with 8 bases aligning to TRBD2. TRBV5-3 is identified as an open reading frame with a role that is uncertain. Unmatched junction bases numbered 12, after V lost 10 bases and J lost 6 bases. The CDR3 length is 14 residues. CDR3 amino acids: CALGEREFTNEQFF. The DNA of the CDR3 is TGTGCCCTAGGCGAGCGGGAGTTCACCAATGAGCAGTTCTTC.

This chain joins TRBV27 and TRBJ1-1; TRBD1 aligns across 8 bases. The ends lost 2 bases at V and 5 bases at J; junction bases unmatched: 10. Germline CDR1 reads MNHEY; CDR2 reads SMNVEV (reference sequence). This CDR3 has 16 residues. The CDR3 here is CASSLLYTGTGTEAFF. The CDR3 nucleotides are TGTGCCAGCAGTTTACTCTACACCGGGACAGGTACTGAAGCTTTCTTT.

The chain recombines TRBV7-9 with TRBJ2-5; 11 nucleotides agree with TRBD2. This CDR3 has 14 residues. The V and J ends lost 5 bases and 4 bases, in that order; junction bases with no gene match: 3. Germline assignment: CDR1 SEHNR and CDR2 FQNEAQ (reference sequence). The CDR3 bases are TGTGCCAGCAGCAAGACTAGCGGGGCAGAGACCCAGTACTTC. It translates to CASSKTSGAETQYF.

The chain couples TRBV27 to TRBJ2-1; 7 positions agree with TRBD1. The V gene end was trimmed by 1 base and the J gene end by 1 base; junction bases not matched to a gene: 7. The CDR3 length is 17 residues. Germline lookup yields CDR1 MNHEY and CDR2 SMNVEV (reference sequence). The CDR3 sequence: CASSLLFRGQSYNEQFF. The CDR3 DNA sequence: TGTGCCAGCAGTTTATTATTTAGGGGACAGTCCTACAATGAGCAGTTCTTC.

This chain links TRBV6-6 with TRBJ1-5; 10 bases map to TRBD1. After removal of 3 bases from V and 7 bases from J, the junction contained 6 bases not matched to a gene. The germline gives CDR1 MNHNY, CDR2 SVGAGI (reference sequence). The CDR3 is 15 amino acids. The CDR3 DNA reads TGTGCCAGCAGTTATAAGGGGACAGGGGAACAGCCCCAGCATTTT. Translated: CASSYKGTGEQPQHF.

This chain links TRBV28 with TRBJ2-7, with a weak D call TRBD1 (6 bases). CDR3 length: 14 amino acids. Trimming left V 4 bases short and J 3 bases short, with 13 bases between. Per the germline V gene, CDR1 is MDHEN and CDR2 is SYDVKM. In DNA form, the CDR3 reads TGTGCCAGCAGTTATGCACTGACAGGCTACGAGCAGTACTTC. The encoded protein is CASSYALTGYEQYF.

This clone is a singleton in its sample. This rearrangement joins TRBV27 to TRBJ2-7; TRBD2 aligns across 7 bases. The CDR3 is 15 amino acids. V trimming: 4 bases; J trimming: 2 bases; junction bases outside the gene matches: 8. Germline CDR1 is MNHEY and CDR2 is SMNVEV (reference sequence). In DNA form, the CDR3 reads TGTGCCAGCAGTTCCTTCGGCGGGGGAACCTACGAGCAGTACTTC. Amino acids: CASSSFGGGTYEQYF.

The chain has TRBV2 and TRBJ2-7, with TRBD1 matching over 10 bases. CDR3 size: 16 residues. Per the germline V gene, CDR1 is SNHLY and CDR2 is FYNNEI. After removal of 3 bases from V and 6 bases from J, the junction contained 11 bases not matched to a gene. CDR3 sequence: CASSDTGTGVNFEQYV. In nucleotides, the CDR3 is TGTGCCAGCAGTGACACCGGGACAGGGGTCAATTTCGAGCAGTACGTC.

This chain uses TRBV7-3 with TRBJ2-3; 7 positions match TRBD2. The CDR3 is made up of 16 amino acids. CDR1 and CDR2 from the germline V gene are SGHTA and FQGTGA. V dropped 3 bases and J dropped 1; count of bases not matched to a gene: 7. DNA of the CDR3: TGTGCCAGCAGCTTTGGGGAGCGGGGCCGCACAGATACGCAGTATTTT. Its translation is CASSFGERGRTDTQYF.

This clone was counted at least ten times. This chain links TRBV19 with TRBJ1-4; TRBD1 aligns across 8 bases. The V gene end was trimmed by 6 bases and the J gene end by 0 bases; junction bases not matched to a gene: 6. This CDR3 contains 16 residues. Germline V gene sequence: CDR1 LNHDA, CDR2 SQIVND (reference sequence). DNA of the CDR3: TGTGCCAGTAGCCGGACAGGGACTCCAACTAATGAAAAACTGTTTTTT. Translation: CASSRTGTPTNEKLFF. Using reference TRBV19 and TRBJ1-4 for the parts outside the CDR3, the full variable domain is DGGITQSPKYLFRKEGQNVTLSCEQNLNHDAMYWYRQDPGQGLRLIYYSQIVNDFQKGDIAEGYSVSREKKESFPLTVTSAQKNPTAFYLCASSRTGTPTNEKLFFGSGTQLSVL.

The gene calls are TRBV28 and TRBJ1-5; D gene ambiguous. The CDR3 spans 13 residues. Trimming left V 2 bases short and J 5 bases short, with 7 bases between. The germline V gene encodes CDR1 MDHEN and CDR2 SYDVKM. In DNA, the CDR3 is TGTGCCAGCAGTTTACGCCAGTATCAGCCCCAGCATTTT. Protein sequence: CASSLRQYQPQHF.

This clone has just a few counts. V is TRBV25-1 and J is TRBJ2-2; 8 nucleotides line up with TRBD1. This CDR3 is 14 amino acids long. The germline V gene encodes CDR1 MGHDK and CDR2 SYGVNS. The ends lost 8 bases at V and 4 bases at J; junction bases unmatched: 6. The CDR3 spells CASGSTGVTGELFF. The CDR3 DNA reads TGTGCCAGCGGGTCGACAGGGGTCACCGGGGAGCTGTTTTTT.

Here the CDR3 DNA reads TGTGCCAGCAGAAATCTAGGACAGAATGGCGAGCAGTACGTC. This sequence encodes CASRNLGQNGEQYV. This rearrangement joins TRBV6-1 to TRBJ2-7; possible D gene TRBD1, 6 bases. This CDR3 is built from 14 residues. CDR1 and CDR2 (germline): MNHNS, SASEGT. Trimming shortened V by 6 bases and J by 6 bases, and 18 bases separated the two germline ends.

J is TRBJ2-3 and V is TRBV7-3; 8 bases map to TRBD2. The V and J ends lost 4 bases and 6 bases, in that order; junction bases with no gene match: 6. Germline loops: CDR1 SGHTA, CDR2 FQGTGA. The CDR3 totals 14 residues. CDR3 in DNA: TGTGCCAGCAGCTCGGGGGGGTCGGGGGATACGCAGTATTTT. Its translation is CASSSGGSGDTQYF.

This chain uses TRBV18 with TRBJ2-3; maybe TRBD1 (5 bases). V lost 0 bases, J lost 0 bases, and 7 bases lay in between. The CDR3 length is 15 residues. Germline V CDR1 and CDR2: KGHSH, LQKENI. The CDR3, as DNA: TGTGCCAGCTCACCACCGGCAGGGAGCACAGATACGCAGTATTTT. As protein: CASSPPAGSTDTQYF.

This clone came up once. The V gene is TRBV27, the J gene TRBJ1-1, with D possibly TRBD1 on 5 matching bases. Germline-derived CDR1 and CDR2 are MNHEY and SMNVEV (reference sequence). The V and J ends lost 3 bases and 4 bases respectively, with 15 bases between them. The CDR3 sequence is 15 residues long. The CDR3 sequence: CASSFREAQGTEAFF. CDR3 sequence (DNA): TGTGCCAGCAGTTTTCGGGAGGCCCAGGGCACTGAAGCTTTCTTT.

The genes are TRBV27 and TRBJ2-7, with D possibly matching TRBD2 (5 bases). Looked up from germline, CDR1 is MNHEY and CDR2 is SMNVEV (reference sequence). The CDR3 is 14 residues long. V was trimmed by 2 bases and J by 0 bases, leaving 8 bases between them. The CDR3 region is CASSLAGSSYEQYF. For the CDR3, the DNA is TGTGCCAGCAGTTTAGCGGGCAGCTCCTACGAGCAGTACTTC.

This clone was detected only a few times. The rearrangement uses TRBV6-1 and TRBJ2-2; D uncertain. From germline, CDR1 is MNHNS and CDR2 SASEGT. The CDR3 consists of 11 residues. With 6 bases removed from V and 9 bases from J, the gap between germline ends came to 8 bases. The CDR3 DNA follows: TGTGCCAGCAGCCATGGCCGGGAGCTGTTTTTT. Protein sequence: CASSHGRELFF.

Concerning this clone: Other DNA sequences in the same sample also yield this CDR3. The V gene is TRBV6-5, the J gene TRBJ1-1, with a tentative D call TRBD1 (5 bases). The CDR3 extends over 13 amino acids. CDR1 and CDR2 from the germline V gene are MNHEY and SVGAGI. Deletions cut 4 bases from V and 1 base from J, with 7 bases between. DNA of the CDR3: TGTGCCAGCAGTTCTGGACAGAACACTGAAGCTTTCTTT. Translating it yields CASSSGQNTEAFF.

V usage is TRBV7-8 and J usage is TRBJ2-3; TRBD1 might be the D (5 bases). The CDR3 extends over 18 amino acids. Germline loops: CDR1 SGHVS, CDR2 FQNEAQ. Trimming left V 1 base short and J 2 bases short, with 19 bases between. The CDR3 DNA follows: TGTGCCAGCAGCTTAGGGGGCAGGAGTCACCGGTACACAGATACGCAGTATTTT. The encoded protein is CASSLGGRSHRYTDTQYF.

This clone occurred once. The chain recombines TRBV7-9 with TRBJ1-5; TRBD1 is a possible D gene (5 bases). This CDR3 spans 15 amino acids. Germline CDR1 is SEHNR and CDR2 is FQNEAQ (reference sequence). With 4 bases removed from V and 4 bases from J, the gap between germline ends came to 14 bases. CDR3 sequence (DNA): TGTGCCAGCAGCTCTCCGGATCAGGGAAATCAGCCCCAGCATTTT. Translating it yields CASSSPDQGNQPQHF.

The V call is TRBV5-1, the J call TRBJ2-7; 9 bases align to TRBD1. This CDR3 comprises 16 residues. The germline V gene has CDR1 SGHRS and CDR2 YFSETQ. Trimming removed 4 bases from V and 4 bases from J; junction bases left unmatched: 12. The CDR3 nucleotides are TGCGCCAGCAGCCCTCTCCAGGGACAGGGTGTTTACGAGCAGTACTTC. This gives the protein CASSPLQGQGVYEQYF.

V is TRBV29-1 and J is TRBJ2-3, with 9 bases matching TRBD1. V lost 6 bases and J lost 6; bases outside the gene matches: 7. The CDR3 is made up of 13 amino acids. From germline, CDR1 is SQVTM and CDR2 ANQGSEA. DNA of the CDR3: TGCAGCGTAAAACAGGGGGCACGGGATACGCAGTATTTT. It yields the protein CSVKQGARDTQYF.

The V call is TRBV4-1, the J call TRBJ1-1; 10 bases are shared with TRBD1. The germline gives CDR1 MGHRA, CDR2 YSYEKL. The junction had 11 bases not matched to a gene; V was cut back by 5 bases and J by 5 bases. The CDR3 is 16 amino acids. CDR3 DNA: TGCGCCAGCAGCGTCCGGGACAGGGGCATGGAAACTGAAGCTTTCTTT. This gives the protein CASSVRDRGMETEAFF.

V is TRBV30 and J is TRBJ2-2, with TRBD2 identical over 11 bases. CDR3 length: 20 residues. With V trimmed by 3 bases and J by 6 bases, 21 bases remained unmatched. The germline V gene has CDR1 GTSNPN and CDR2 SVGIG (reference sequence). The CDR3 reads CAWSGPLGGNSGRAPGELFF. CDR3 DNA sequence: TGTGCCTGGAGCGGTCCGCTTGGCGGGAATAGCGGGAGGGCTCCCGGGGAGCTGTTTTTT.

The chain uses TRBV30 and TRBJ2-3; maybe TRBD2 (5 bases). The CDR3 loop spans 15 amino acids. V lost 2 bases and J 4 bases, leaving 16 bases between the germline ends. From germline, CDR1 is GTSNPN and CDR2 SVGIG (reference sequence). CDR3 sequence reads: CAWSHLSGGPDTQYF. The CDR3 DNA reads TGTGCCTGGAGTCATCTAAGCGGAGGCCCAGATACGCAGTATTTT.

The gene calls are TRBV6-1 and TRBJ2-1; TRBD2 aligns across 10 bases. Germline values: CDR1 MNHNS, CDR2 SASEGT. V lost 7 bases, J lost 9 bases, and 3 bases stayed unmatched. This CDR3 comprises 12 residues. This CDR3 reads CASTSGSFEQFF. CDR3 nucleotide sequence: TGTGCCAGCACTAGCGGGAGCTTTGAGCAGTTCTTC.